This TCR beta chain was identified in a study of PD-L1 blockade in urothelial cancer (dated by TCRdb to 2016 to 2017). General notes on the study: All patients started therapy at some point between 2014 and 2016 and received atezolizumab 1,200 mg intravenously every 3 weeks. About 85% of the 29 patients were males with bladder-origin urothelial cancer, and about 65% of the 29 reported a prior smoking history. An ECOG performance status of 0 or 1 was recorded for the patients, and 0 to 3 prior chemotherapy regimens had been received by the patients. Blood samples were analyzed 3 weeks after the start of treatment (second dose) and 6 weeks after the start of treatment. A median of approximately 140,000 T cells and 80,000 or so unique TCRs was obtained from blood samples, and a median clonality of about 0.08 was observed. Somatic, immune and clinical correlates of response to PD-L1 blockade with atezolizumab in urothelial cancer were the focus of an exploratory multi-omic analysis. Pretreatment tumor samples, along with matched peripheral blood serially collected before and after atezolizumab treatment, were subjected to TCR sequencing. Durable clinical benefit meant progression-free survival longer than 6 months, and TCR features were also tested against progression-free and overall survival. In the same patients, pretreatment tumors underwent whole exome sequencing and RNA sequencing in addition to TCR sequencing. Durable clinical benefit was achieved by nine patients but not by the remaining 20. Just over 28 patients had pretreatment blood TCR-seq, approximately 24 had at least one posttreatment blood collection, and approximately 24 had tumor TCR-seq.

Its CDR3 holds 14 amino acids, cysteine through phenylalanine. The DNA shown is the 42-base CDR3, in frame from base 1. CDR1 and CDR2 are read off the germline V gene (reference sequence) as SEHNR and FQNEAQ. Germline trimming amounts to 1 base on V and 7 bases on J, with 3 as the count of junction bases outside the gene matches. A total of 25 to 35 patients with locally advanced or metastatic urothelial carcinoma, treated at Memorial Sloan Kettering on a trial protocol, made up the cohort. Peripheral blood mononuclear cells were collected pretreatment and during treatment, with between 1 and 8 total time points per patient. The Qiagen DNeasy Blood extraction kit was used to purify genomic DNA from total PBMCs and tumor samples. Collected pretreatment and during treatment, PBMCs were isolated and stored as previously described. To estimate absolute template abundance from read counts, synthetic TCR analog templates were spiked into each PCR. The immunoSEQ assay was used to amplify TCRbeta CDR3 regions from genomic DNA with bias-controlled V and J gene primers. Rearranged TCRbeta segments were sequenced at approximately 20X coverage. Per the original workflow: Clustering was used to correct sequencing errors, and CDR3s were annotated against IMGT so that V, D and J genes could be assigned. Downstream analyses used only productive TCRbeta rearrangements and left out out-of-frame or stop-codon sequences. To compute clonality, Shannon entropy was normalized by the log of the number of unique productive sequences and then subtracted from one. Clones differing between time points or between blood and tumor were identified by Fisher's exact test with Benjamini-Hochberg correction at adjusted p below 0.01. In TCRdb, the immuneACCESS table is reduced to in-frame sequences with V and J assigned. These tables do not hold every clone; where another copy was compared, an unresolved V gene accounts for under half, and the others remain unexplained. D and trimming come from the DNA, and the V and J calls and clone size come from that table. The sample includes about 110,000 clones, with about 85% observed a single time. The top ten clonotypes cover approximately 2.4% of the sample.

To note about this clone: What antigen it recognizes has not been identified. Base qualities are not at hand, and no much larger clone is one base apart.

Overall study results and their limits: A pretreatment peripheral blood TCR clonality below the median was linked to improved progression-free and overall survival. At 3 weeks after the start of treatment, tumor-associated TCR clones in peripheral blood had expanded more in patients with durable benefit (n of about 20, p = 0.022). Because of the small sample size (n ≈ 31) and the many exploratory analyses performed, the results are intended to be regarded as hypothesis-generating.

Sequenced here: PBMCs, sampled around atezolizumab (anti-PD-L1) treatment. The clonotype comes from a man between 50 and 59 years old with urothelial cancer. The V and J segments used are TRBV7-9 and TRBJ2-1; 8 nucleotides in the junction match TRBD2. The CDR3 is CASSLDIAGNEQFF. The nucleotide sequence is TGTGCCAGCAGCTTAGATATAGCGGGAAATGAGCAGTTCTTC. Joined to the reference TRBV7-9 and TRBJ2-1 proteins, this CDR3 gives the full variable domain: DTGVSQNPRHKITKRGQNVTFRCDPISEHNRLYWYRQTLGQGPEFLTYFQNEAQLEKSRLLSDRFSAERPKGSFSTLEIQRTEQGDSAMYLCASSLDIAGNEQFFGPGTRLTVL.